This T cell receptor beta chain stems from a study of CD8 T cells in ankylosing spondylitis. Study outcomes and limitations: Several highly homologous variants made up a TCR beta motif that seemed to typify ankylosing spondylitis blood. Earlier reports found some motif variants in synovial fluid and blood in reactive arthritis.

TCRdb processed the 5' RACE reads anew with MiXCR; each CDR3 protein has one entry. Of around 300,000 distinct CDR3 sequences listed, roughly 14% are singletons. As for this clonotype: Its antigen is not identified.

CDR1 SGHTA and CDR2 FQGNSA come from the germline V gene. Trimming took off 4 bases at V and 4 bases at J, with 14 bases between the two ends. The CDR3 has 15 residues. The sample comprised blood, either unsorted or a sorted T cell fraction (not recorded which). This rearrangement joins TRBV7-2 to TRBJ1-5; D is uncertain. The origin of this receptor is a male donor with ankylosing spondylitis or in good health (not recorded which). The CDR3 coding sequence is TGTGCCAGCAGCTCCGGGCGGGCGGATAATCAGCCCCAGCATTTT. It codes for CASSSGRADNQPQHF.